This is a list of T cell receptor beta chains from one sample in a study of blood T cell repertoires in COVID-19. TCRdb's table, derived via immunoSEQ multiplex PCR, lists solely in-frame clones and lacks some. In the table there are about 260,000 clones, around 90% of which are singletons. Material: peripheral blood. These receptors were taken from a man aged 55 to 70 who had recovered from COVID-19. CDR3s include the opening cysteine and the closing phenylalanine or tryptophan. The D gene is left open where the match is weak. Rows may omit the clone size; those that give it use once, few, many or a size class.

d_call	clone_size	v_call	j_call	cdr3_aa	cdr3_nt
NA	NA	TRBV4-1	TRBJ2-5	CASSQSGGILIETQYF	TGCGCCAGCAGCCAGAGCGGCGGAATTCTGATTGAGACCCAGTACTTC
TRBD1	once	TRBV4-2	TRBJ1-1	CASSQPTGAAPVTEAFF	TGTGCCAGCAGCCAGCCGACAGGGGCAGCGCCGGTCACTGAAGCTTTCTTT
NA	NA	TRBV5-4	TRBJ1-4	CASSFDQGGEKLFF	TGTGCCAGCAGCTTTGACCAGGGTGGTGAAAAACTGTTTTTT
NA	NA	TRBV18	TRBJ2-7	CASSPRRDGYEQYF	TGTGCCAGCTCACCACGTCGGGATGGTTACGAGCAGTACTTC
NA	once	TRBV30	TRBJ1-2	CAWTSDNGGGYGYTF	TGTGCCTGGACCTCGGATAACGGGGGTGGATATGGCTACACCTTC
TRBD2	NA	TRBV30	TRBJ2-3	CACLPTVEGGVAGGSRNTQYF	TGTGCCTGCCTCCCCACCGTGGAGGGTGGGGTAGCGGGGGGGAGTAGGAATACGCAGTATTTT
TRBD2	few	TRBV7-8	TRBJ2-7	CASSSGVGRGGQKLYEQYF	TGTGCCAGCAGCTCCGGCGTCGGGCGGGGGGGCCAAAAACTCTACGAGCAGTACTTC
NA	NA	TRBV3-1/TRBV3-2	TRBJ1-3	CASSPTGKGNTIYF	TGTGCCAGCAGCCCCACGGGGAAGGGAAACACCATATATTTT
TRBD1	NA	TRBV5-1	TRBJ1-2	CASSLVGQGTYGYTF	TGCGCCAGCAGCTTGGTAGGACAGGGGACCTATGGCTACACCTTC
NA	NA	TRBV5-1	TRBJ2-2	CASSSVLSGTGELFF	TGCGCCAGCAGCTCCGTATTAAGCGGCACCGGGGAGCTGTTTTTT
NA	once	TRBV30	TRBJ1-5	CAWRARGRGGNQPQHF	TGTGCCTGGAGGGCGCGGGGGAGAGGAGGGAATCAGCCCCAGCATTTT
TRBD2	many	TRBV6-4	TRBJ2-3	CASSDSSGGATDTQYF	TGTGCCAGCAGTGACTCTAGCGGGGGGGCCACAGATACGCAGTATTTT
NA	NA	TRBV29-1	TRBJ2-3	CSHSGGDTQYF	TGCAGCCATTCCGGCGGGGATACGCAGTATTTT
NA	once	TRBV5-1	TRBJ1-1	CASRVQGEDTEAFF	TGCGCCAGCAGAGTCCAGGGTGAGGACACTGAAGCTTTCTTT
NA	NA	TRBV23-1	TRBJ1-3	CASRQIEGSGNTIYF	TGCGCCAGCAGACAAATAGAGGGCTCAGGAAACACCATATATTTT
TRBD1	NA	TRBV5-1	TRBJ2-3	CASSLGTGQGEGTDTQYF	TGCGCCAGCAGCTTGGGTACGGGACAGGGGGAAGGCACAGATACGCAGTATTTT
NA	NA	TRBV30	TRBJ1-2	CAWSAQGFDGYTF	TGTGCCTGGAGTGCCCAGGGCTTTGATGGCTACACCTTC
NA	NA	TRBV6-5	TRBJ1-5	CASCLAGGNQPQHF	TGTGCCAGCTGCTTGGCAGGGGGCAATCAGCCCCAGCATTTT
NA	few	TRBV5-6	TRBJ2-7	CASSLIDSYEQYF	TGTGCCAGCAGCTTGATAGACTCCTACGAGCAGTACTTC
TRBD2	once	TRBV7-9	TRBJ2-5	CASASGGDQETQYF	TGTGCCAGCGCCAGTGGGGGGGACCAAGAGACCCAGTACTTC
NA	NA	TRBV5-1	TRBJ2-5	CASSENQETQYF	TGCGCCAGCAGCGAGAACCAAGAGACCCAGTACTTC
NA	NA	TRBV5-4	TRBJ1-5	CASSFGGGLEPQHF	TGTGCCAGCAGCTTCGGTGGGGGCTTGGAGCCCCAGCATTTT
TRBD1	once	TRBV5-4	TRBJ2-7	CASSLVGQVSYEQYF	TGTGCCAGCAGCTTGGTGGGACAGGTTTCCTACGAGCAGTACTTC
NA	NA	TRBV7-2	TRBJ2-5	CASSFAGGRYQETQYF	TGTGCCAGCAGCTTCGCCGGGGGGCGGTACCAAGAGACCCAGTACTTC
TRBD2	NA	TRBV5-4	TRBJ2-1	CASSLELRGGINEQFF	TGTGCCAGCAGCTTGGAGTTGCGGGGGGGCATTAATGAGCAGTTCTTC
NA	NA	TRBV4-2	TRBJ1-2	CASRKDGVYGYTF	TGTGCCAGCAGGAAGGACGGGGTCTATGGCTACACCTTC
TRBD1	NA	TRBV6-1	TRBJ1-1	CASSEGQGAFNTEAFF	TGTGCCAGCAGTGAGGGGCAGGGGGCTTTTAACACTGAAGCTTTCTTT
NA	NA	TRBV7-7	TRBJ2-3	CASSPNSDTQYF	TGTGCTAGCAGCCCAAACTCGGATACGCAGTATTTT
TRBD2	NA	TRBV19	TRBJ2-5	CASSSLMIAGGLQETQYF	TGTGCCAGTAGTTCCCTGATGATAGCGGGGGGTCTTCAAGAGACCCAGTACTTC
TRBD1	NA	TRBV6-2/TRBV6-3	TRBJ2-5	CASSNRGRSRTQYF	TGTGCCAGCAGCAACAGGGGGCGCAGCAGGACCCAGTACTTC
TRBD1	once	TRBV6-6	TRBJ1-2	CASRPNRGVGYTF	TGTGCCAGCAGGCCTAACAGGGGTGTTGGCTACACCTTC
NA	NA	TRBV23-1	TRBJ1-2	CASSQSCKGFIANYGYTF	TGCGCCAGCAGTCAATCCTGTAAGGGGTTTATAGCTAACTATGGCTACACCTTC
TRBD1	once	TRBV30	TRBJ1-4	CAWSSTGYVEKLFF	TGTGCCTGGAGTTCGACAGGGTACGTTGAAAAACTGTTTTTT
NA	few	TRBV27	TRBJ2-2	CASSFLGTNTGELFF	TGTGCCAGCAGTTTCTTGGGCACGAACACCGGGGAGCTGTTTTTT
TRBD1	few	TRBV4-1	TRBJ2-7	CASSQTDGTGDEQYF	TGCGCCAGCAGCCAAACCGATGGGACAGGGGACGAGCAGTACTTC
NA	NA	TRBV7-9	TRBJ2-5	CASSSSGRGETQYF	TGTGCCAGCAGCTCCAGCGGTCGCGGTGAGACCCAGTACTTC
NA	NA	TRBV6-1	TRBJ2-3	CASSEAGGGITDTQYF	TGTGCCAGCAGTGAAGCGGGGGGGGGCATCACAGATACGCAGTATTTT
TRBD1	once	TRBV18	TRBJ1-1	CASRSGQAATEAFF	TGTGCCAGCCGGAGCGGACAGGCTGCAACTGAAGCTTTCTTT
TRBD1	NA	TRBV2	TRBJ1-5	CASRSGTVSNQPQHF	TGTGCCAGCAGATCCGGGACAGTGTCAAATCAGCCCCAGCATTTT